These 29 T cell receptor beta chains came from one sample sequenced in a study of blood T cell repertoires in COVID-19. Some clones are missing from TCRdb's copy, which holds only in-frame ones; the method was immunoSEQ multiplex PCR. The sample records roughly 100,000 clones, over 75% being singletons. The sequencing input was peripheral blood. Receptor source: a man older than 75 with acute or convalescent COVID-19.

The rearrangement uses TRBV3-1 (or the pseudogene TRBV3-2) and TRBJ1-4; D is undetermined. Trimming removed 1 base at V and 4 bases at J, with 10 bases between. In germline, CDR1 is LGHDT, CDR2 YNNKEL (reference sequence). This CDR3 has 15 residues. CDR3 in DNA: TGTGCCAGCAGCCAAGGGCAGGCATATAATGAAAAACTGTTTTTT. Its translation: CASSQGQAYNEKLFF.

This clone was recorded only once. The chain recombines TRBV6-5 with TRBJ1-3, with TRBD1 matching 7 bases. The CDR3 contains 14 residues. Germline V gene data show CDR1 as MNHEY and CDR2 as SVGAGI. V dropped 10 bases and J dropped 0; count of bases not matched to a gene: 6. CDR3 sequence: CATLDRDSGNTIYF. CDR3 sequence (DNA): TGTGCCACTCTAGACAGGGACTCTGGAAACACCATATATTTT.

The chain joins TRBV6-4 to TRBJ2-1, with TRBD2 matching over 10 bases. The germline CDR1 and CDR2 sequences are MRHNA and SNTAGT. The V and J ends lost 3 bases and 4 bases, in that order; junction bases with no gene match: 3. This CDR3 has 15 residues. The DNA for the CDR3 is TGTGCCAGCAGTGAGGCTAGCGGGGGTTACAATGAGCAGTTCTTC. This encodes CASSEASGGYNEQFF.

The chain uses TRBV3-1 (or the pseudogene TRBV3-2) and TRBJ1-2; TRBD1 agrees at 7 bases. The CDR3 has 14 amino acids. Germline CDR1 LGHDT, CDR2 YNNKEL (reference sequence). With 1 base clipped from V and 8 bases from J, the junction kept 7 bases outside the gene matches. CDR3 in amino acids: CASSQAPTGDGYTF. Here the CDR3 DNA reads TGTGCCAGCAGCCAAGCCCCCACAGGGGACGGCTACACCTTC.

The V call is TRBV7-7, the J call TRBJ2-3; perhaps TRBD2 as D (6 bases). This CDR3 contains 16 residues. Germline V CDR1 and CDR2: SSHAT, FNYEAQ (reference sequence). Trimming stripped 1 base from V and 0 bases from J, with 11 bases between. Here the CDR3 reads CASSLGGAGSTDTQYF. DNA for the CDR3: TGTGCCAGCAGCTTAGGCGGGGCAGGGAGCACAGATACGCAGTATTTT. The full variable domain, in which reference TRBV7-7 and TRBJ2-3 provide the parts outside the CDR3, is GAGVSQSPRYKVTKRGQDVTLRCDPISSHATLYWYQQALGQGPEFLTYFNYEAQPDKSGLPSDRFSAERPEGSISTLTIQRTEQRDSAMYRCASSLGGAGSTDTQYFGPGTRLTVL.

This chain links TRBV12-5 with TRBJ1-6; 8 bases map to TRBD1. The trim removed 2 bases at V and 7 bases at J, leaving 19 bases unmatched. From germline, CDR1 is LGHNT and CDR2 FRNRAP. This CDR3 is 20 amino acids long. CDR3 in amino acids: CASGLSRPGTGLIGNSPLHF. CDR3 DNA: TGTGCTAGTGGTTTGTCCCGGCCCGGGACAGGTCTCATCGGCAATTCACCCCTCCACTTT. The full variable domain, in which reference TRBV12-5 and TRBJ1-6 provide the parts outside the CDR3, is DARVTQTPRHKVTEMGQEVTMRCQPILGHNTVFWYRQTMMQGLELLAYFRNRAPLDDSGMPKDRFSAEMPDATLATLKIQPSEPRDSAVYFCASGLSRPGTGLIGNSPLHFGNGTRLTVT.

This chain links TRBV5-4 with TRBJ1-4; TRBD1 is a possible D gene (6 bases). V lost 4 bases and J 4 bases, leaving 11 bases between the germline ends. Per the germline V gene, CDR1 is SGHNT and CDR2 is YYREEE (reference sequence). This CDR3 has 14 residues. This chain's CDR3 is CASSRDRSNEKLFF. In DNA form, the CDR3 reads TGTGCCAGCAGCAGAGACAGGAGTAATGAAAAACTGTTTTTT.

The chain has TRBV29-1 and TRBJ2-2, with 7 bases that match TRBD2. The CDR3 is made up of 15 amino acids. V dropped 4 bases and J dropped 1; count of bases not matched to a gene: 6. CDR1 and CDR2 (germline): SQVTM, ANQGSEA. CDR3 bases: TGCAGCGTTGCGGGAGGAATTGAGAACACCGGGGAGCTGTTTTTT. Translation: CSVAGGIENTGELFF.

This clone was detected only a few times. The rearrangement links TRBV12-3 or TRBV12-4 to TRBJ1-4; no definite D call. Between the trimmed V and J ends, which lost 7 bases and 7 bases, there was a span of 7 bases. This CDR3 comprises 11 residues. The CDR3 DNA sequence: TGTGCCAGCACCCCGAGTGAAAAACTGTTTTTT. This codes for CASTPSEKLFF.

The CDR3 DNA reads as TGTGCCAGCAGCCAAGCCGGGACTAGCAGGGGCGATGAGCAGTTCTTC. Residues: CASSQAGTSRGDEQFF. The chain is built from TRBV4-2 and TRBJ2-1; 9 nucleotides match TRBD2. This CDR3 region has 16 residues. The V segment lost 1 base and the J segment 8 bases; nucleotides outside the gene matches: 9. CDR1 is LGHNA, CDR2 YNFKEQ, per germline.

The chain is built from TRBV11-3 and TRBJ2-1; maybe TRBD1 (5 bases). Trimming removed 4 bases from V and 4 bases from J, with 8 bases in between. The V gene's germline CDR1 is SGHNT and CDR2 YENEEA. This CDR3 is built from 13 residues. This CDR3 is CASSSSGYNEQFF. The DNA for the CDR3 is TGTGCCAGCAGCTCATCAGGGTACAATGAGCAGTTCTTC.

The chain carries TRBV3-1 (or the pseudogene TRBV3-2) and TRBJ2-5; D uncertain. CDR3 length equals 13 residues. Trimming took off 2 bases at V and 2 bases at J, with 6 bases between the two ends. The V gene's germline CDR1 is LGHDT and CDR2 YNNKEL (reference sequence). CDR3 bases: TGTGCCAGCAGCCAAACAGTGCAAGAGACCCAGTACTTC. It encodes CASSQTVQETQYF.

V and J are TRBV5-6 and TRBJ1-6, with TRBD1 matching over 9 bases. Germline CDR1 and CDR2: SGHDT and YYEEEE. V lost 2 bases and J lost 0; bases outside the gene matches: 6. CDR3 length: 18 amino acids. The CDR3 sequence is CASSFGQGSLSYNSPLHF. The CDR3 region has the DNA TGTGCCAGCAGCTTCGGACAGGGGTCCCTCTCCTATAATTCACCCCTCCACTTT.

The V gene is TRBV6-1, the J gene TRBJ1-2, with a tentative D call TRBD1 (6 bases). The CDR3 is 15 amino acids. Looked up from germline, CDR1 is MNHNS and CDR2 is SASEGT. Trimming took off 0 bases at V and 1 base at J, with 9 bases between the two ends. Here the CDR3 reads CASSEAKGVNYGYTF. CDR3 nucleotide sequence: TGTGCCAGCAGTGAAGCCAAGGGGGTTAACTATGGCTACACCTTC.

The chain recombines TRBV6-5 with TRBJ1-3, with D tentatively TRBD1 (6 bases). CDR1 and CDR2 from the germline V gene are MNHEY and SVGAGI. V was trimmed by 6 bases and J by 3 bases, leaving 15 bases between them. The CDR3 totals 15 residues. Here the CDR3 DNA reads TGTGCCAGCAGGTCCCGGGGGGGGCTTGGAAACACCATATATTTT. It specifies CASRSRGGLGNTIYF.

The CDR3 spells CASSFSGFFYEQYF. The DNA for the CDR3 is TGTGCCAGCAGCTTTTCGGGGTTTTTCTACGAGCAGTACTTC. The chain has TRBV27 and TRBJ2-7; tentative D call: TRBD2 (5 bases). This CDR3 has 14 amino acids. Germline values: CDR1 MNHEY, CDR2 SMNVEV (reference sequence). Trimming removed 6 bases at V and 3 bases at J, with 15 bases between.

The rearrangement links TRBV7-3 to TRBJ2-2; 7 positions match TRBD1. V lost 6 bases to trimming and J lost 5 bases; unmatched junction nucleotides: 9. The germline gives CDR1 SGHTA, CDR2 FQGTGA. The CDR3 is 15 amino acids. CDR3 sequence: CASRAGTDLTGELFF. The CDR3 nucleotides read TGTGCCAGCAGGGCCGGGACAGATTTAACCGGGGAGCTGTTTTTT.

The CDR3 DNA sequence: TGTGCCAGCTCACCACCCTCTACGGGCAATGAGCAGTTCTTC. Its translation is CASSPPSTGNEQFF. The chain has TRBV18 and TRBJ2-1, with D hard to call. This CDR3 spans 14 amino acids. The germline V and J ends were trimmed by 0 bases and 6 bases, with 9 bases remaining between them. The germline V gene has CDR1 KGHSH and CDR2 LQKENI. The variable domain in full, with the rest retrieved from reference TRBV18 and TRBJ2-1, is NAGVMQNPRHLVRRRGQEARLRCSPMKGHSHVYWYRQLPEEGLKFMVYLQKENIIDESGMPKERFSAEFPKEGPSILRIQQVVRGDSAAYFCASSPPSTGNEQFFGPGTRLTVL.

The chain uses TRBV18 and TRBJ2-2; D is perhaps TRBD2 (6 bases). The CDR3 runs to 17 residues. Germline lookup yields CDR1 KGHSH and CDR2 LQKENI. The ends were cut back, 8 bases at V and 0 bases at J, with 19 bases in the middle. The CDR3 DNA follows: TGTGCCAGCCACGGCGGCCCCGCGGGGTCGAACACCGGGGAGCTGTTTTTT. It specifies CASHGGPAGSNTGELFF. The variable domain in full, with the rest retrieved from reference TRBV18 and TRBJ2-2, is NAGVMQNPRHLVRRRGQEARLRCSPMKGHSHVYWYRQLPEEGLKFMVYLQKENIIDESGMPKERFSAEFPKEGPSILRIQQVVRGDSAAYFCASHGGPAGSNTGELFFGEGSRLTVL.

This clone was detected a few times. This chain uses TRBV2 with TRBJ1-6; 9 bases line up with TRBD1. Losses at the gene ends were 6 bases for V and 9 bases for J; bases not matched to a gene: 6. The CDR3 covers 14 residues. The germline V gene encodes CDR1 SNHLY and CDR2 FYNNEI. The CDR3 DNA is TGTGCCAGCAGGACGACAGGGGGTAGTTCACCCCTCCACTTT. Translated, it gives CASRTTGGSSPLHF.

In this sample, this clone turned up a few times. V is TRBV27 and J is TRBJ1-5; a possible D gene is TRBD1 (5 bases). Per the germline V gene, CDR1 is MNHEY and CDR2 is SMNVEV (reference sequence). The CDR3 totals 12 residues. The V gene lost 6 bases and the J gene lost 4 bases, with 7 bases spanning the gap. As DNA, the CDR3 is TGTGCCAGCAGGGGGCGAAATCAGCCCCAGCATTTT. Its translation: CASRGRNQPQHF.

The chain carries TRBV11-2 and TRBJ1-4, with D possibly TRBD1 on 6 matching bases. CDR3 length: 16 residues. Trimming pared 3 bases from V and 3 bases from J, leaving 14 bases between. Germline V CDR1 and CDR2: SGHAT, FQNNGV. The CDR3 here is CASSFASSGANEKLFF. The DNA for the CDR3 is TGTGCCAGCAGCTTCGCTTCGTCAGGGGCTAATGAAAAACTGTTTTTT.

The table lists this clone with a count of one. V gene TRBV5-4 combines with J gene TRBJ2-1; TRBD2 matches 13 bases. Germline V gene sequence: CDR1 SGHNT, CDR2 YYREEE (reference sequence). This CDR3 has 16 residues. Unmatched junction bases numbered 10, after V lost 4 bases and J lost 9 bases. CDR3 sequence: CASSRTSGSSTGEQFF. CDR3 in DNA: TGTGCCAGCAGCAGGACTAGCGGGAGTTCCACTGGTGAGCAGTTCTTC.

The chain combines TRBV4-3 with TRBJ1-4; D might be TRBD1 (5 bases). The CDR3 consists of 16 residues. The V and J ends lost 0 bases and 7 bases respectively, with 15 bases between them. CDR1 is LGHNA, CDR2 YSLEER, per germline. The CDR3, as DNA: TGCGCCAGCAGCCAAGATCTTGGGGACTCCCGTGAAAAACTGTTTTTT. Translated: CASSQDLGDSREKLFF.

The chain couples TRBV6-2 or TRBV6-3 to TRBJ1-5, with 8 bases fitting TRBD1. The CDR3 has 15 amino acids. Per germline, CDR1 MNHEY and CDR2 SVGEGT. With V trimmed by 1 base and J by 8 bases, 7 bases remained unmatched. The CDR3 spells CASSYFRTGNKPQHF. The CDR3 bases are TGTGCCAGCAGTTACTTTCGGACAGGGAACAAGCCCCAGCATTTT.

The rearrangement links TRBV27 to TRBJ2-3, with D possibly matching TRBD2 (5 bases). Germline CDR1 reads MNHEY; CDR2 reads SMNVEV (reference sequence). The CDR3 is made up of 15 amino acids. Trimming pared 6 bases from V and 2 bases from J, leaving 15 bases between. The CDR3 loop is CASRPDYTSTDTQYF. Written as DNA, the CDR3 is TGTGCCAGCAGACCCGACTATACTTCCACAGATACGCAGTATTTT.

The chain has TRBV19 and TRBJ1-2, with a tentative D call TRBD1 (6 bases). CDR1 is LNHDA and CDR2 is SQIVND in the germline V gene (reference sequence). The CDR3 covers 17 residues. Trimming shortened V by 4 bases and J by 2 bases, and 20 bases separated the two germline ends. The CDR3 DNA is TGTGCCAGTAGTACAGTTTCAATACAGGGCCCCAACTATGGCTACACCTTC. It is translated as CASSTVSIQGPNYGYTF.

This clone was seen a few times. The J gene is TRBJ2-1, the V gene TRBV7-9; 7 nucleotides match TRBD2. The V gene end was trimmed by 3 bases and the J gene end by 7 bases; junction bases not matched to a gene: 12. The CDR3 spans 16 residues. Germline loops: CDR1 SEHNR, CDR2 FQNEAQ (reference sequence). Written as DNA, the CDR3 is TGTGCCAGCAGCTTTAGGACGGGAGGAGGAATTAATGAGCAGTTCTTC. Amino acid sequence: CASSFRTGGGINEQFF. Full variable domain (rest looked up from reference TRBV7-9 and TRBJ2-1): DTGVSQNPRHKITKRGQNVTFRCDPISEHNRLYWYRQTLGQGPEFLTYFQNEAQLEKSRLLSDRFSAERPKGSFSTLEIQRTEQGDSAMYLCASSFRTGGGINEQFFGPGTRLTVL.

V gene TRBV3-1 (or the pseudogene TRBV3-2) combines with J gene TRBJ2-4; TRBD2 matches 10 bases. CDR3 length: 15 residues. The V and J ends lost 5 bases and 4 bases, in that order; junction bases with no gene match: 5. In germline, CDR1 is LGHDT, CDR2 YNNKEL (reference sequence). The chain's CDR3 is CASSLLAGEKNIQYF. In DNA, the CDR3 is TGTGCCAGCAGCTTGCTAGCGGGGGAGAAAAACATTCAGTACTTC.